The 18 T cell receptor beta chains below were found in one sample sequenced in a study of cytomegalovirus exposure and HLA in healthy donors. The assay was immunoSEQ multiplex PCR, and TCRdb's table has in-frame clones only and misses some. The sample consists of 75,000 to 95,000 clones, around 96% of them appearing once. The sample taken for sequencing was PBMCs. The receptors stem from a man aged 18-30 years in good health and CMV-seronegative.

Written as DNA, the CDR3 is TGTGCCAGCAGTGGGGAGGGGTTGGCCAAAAACATTCAGTACTTC. Translation gives CASSGEGLAKNIQYF. The chain employs TRBV6-1 and TRBJ2-4; TRBD2 matches 7 bases. There are 15 residues in the CDR3. CDR1 MNHNS and CDR2 SASEGT come from the germline V gene. Losses at the gene ends were 4 bases for V and 1 base for J; bases not matched to a gene: 4.

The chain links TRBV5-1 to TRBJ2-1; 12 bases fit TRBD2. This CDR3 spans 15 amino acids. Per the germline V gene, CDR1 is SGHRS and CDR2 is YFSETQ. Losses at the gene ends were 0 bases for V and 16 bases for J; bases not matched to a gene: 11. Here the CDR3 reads CASSLARTSGTHFFF. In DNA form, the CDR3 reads TGCGCCAGCAGCTTGGCTAGGACTAGCGGGACGCATTTCTTCTTC.

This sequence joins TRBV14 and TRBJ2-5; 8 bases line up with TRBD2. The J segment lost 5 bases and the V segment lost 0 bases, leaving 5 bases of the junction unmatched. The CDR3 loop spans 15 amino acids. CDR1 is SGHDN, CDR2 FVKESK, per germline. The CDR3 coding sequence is TGTGCCAGCAGCCAAGAAAAGCGGGAGTTGGAGACCCAGTACTTC. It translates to CASSQEKRELETQYF.

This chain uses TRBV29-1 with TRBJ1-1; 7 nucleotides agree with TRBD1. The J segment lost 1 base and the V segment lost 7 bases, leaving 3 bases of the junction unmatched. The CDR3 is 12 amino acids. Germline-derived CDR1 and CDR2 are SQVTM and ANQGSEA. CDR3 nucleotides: TGCAGCGGGGGACAGTGGAACACTGAAGCTTTCTTT. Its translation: CSGGQWNTEAFF.

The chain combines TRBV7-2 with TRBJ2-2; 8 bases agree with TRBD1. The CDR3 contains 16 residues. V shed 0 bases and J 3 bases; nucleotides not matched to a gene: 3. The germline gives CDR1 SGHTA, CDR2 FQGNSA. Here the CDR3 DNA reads TGTGCCAGCAGCTTAGCACAGGGGGTGTACACCGGGGAGCTGTTTTTT. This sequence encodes CASSLAQGVYTGELFF.

The CDR3 protein is CASSLGRLAGADTQYF. CDR3 DNA sequence: TGCGCCAGCAGCTTGGGGAGACTAGCGGGAGCGGATACGCAGTATTTT. The chain is built from TRBV5-1 and TRBJ2-3, with 12 bases fitting TRBD2. The CDR3 has 16 residues. The V gene end was trimmed by 0 bases and the J gene end by 6 bases; junction bases not matched to a gene: 5. Per germline, CDR1 SGHRS and CDR2 YFSETQ.

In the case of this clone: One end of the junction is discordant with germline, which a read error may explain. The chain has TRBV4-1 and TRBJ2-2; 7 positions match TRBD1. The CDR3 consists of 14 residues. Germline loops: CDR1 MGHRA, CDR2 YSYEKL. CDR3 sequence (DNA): TGCGCCAGCAGTCAAGACAGGGTAACCGGGGAGCTGTTTTTT. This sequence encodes CASSQDRVTGELFF.

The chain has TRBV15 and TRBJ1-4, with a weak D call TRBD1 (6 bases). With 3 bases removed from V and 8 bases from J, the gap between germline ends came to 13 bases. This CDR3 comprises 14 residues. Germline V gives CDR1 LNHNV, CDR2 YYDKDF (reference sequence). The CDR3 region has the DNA TGTGCCACCAGCAGGCAGGGGAACAGGGAAAAACTGTTTTTT. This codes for CATSRQGNREKLFF.

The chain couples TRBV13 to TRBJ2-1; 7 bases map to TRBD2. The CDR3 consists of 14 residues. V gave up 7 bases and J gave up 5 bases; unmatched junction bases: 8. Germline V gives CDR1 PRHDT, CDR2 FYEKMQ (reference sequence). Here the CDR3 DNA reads TGTGCCAGCAACTTGGCGGGAGAGGACAATGAGCAGTTCTTC. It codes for CASNLAGEDNEQFF.

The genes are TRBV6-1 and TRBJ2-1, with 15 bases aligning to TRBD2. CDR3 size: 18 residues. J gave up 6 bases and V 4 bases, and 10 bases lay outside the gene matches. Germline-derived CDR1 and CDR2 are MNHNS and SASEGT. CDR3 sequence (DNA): TGTGCCAGCAGTGCCTTAAGGACTAGCGGGAGGGCGGGCAATGAGCAGTTCTTC. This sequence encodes CASSALRTSGRAGNEQFF.

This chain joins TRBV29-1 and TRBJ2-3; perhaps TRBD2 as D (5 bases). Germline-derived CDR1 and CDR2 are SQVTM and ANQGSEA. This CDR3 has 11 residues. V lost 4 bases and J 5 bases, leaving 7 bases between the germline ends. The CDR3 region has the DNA TGCAGCGTTGGAGGGCGAGATACGCAGTATTTT. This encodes CSVGGRDTQYF.

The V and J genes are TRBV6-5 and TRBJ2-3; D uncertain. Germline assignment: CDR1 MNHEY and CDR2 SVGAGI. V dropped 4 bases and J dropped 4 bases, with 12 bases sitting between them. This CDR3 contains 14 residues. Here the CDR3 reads CASSWYGTADTQYF. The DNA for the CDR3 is TGTGCCAGCAGTTGGTACGGAACAGCAGATACGCAGTATTTT.

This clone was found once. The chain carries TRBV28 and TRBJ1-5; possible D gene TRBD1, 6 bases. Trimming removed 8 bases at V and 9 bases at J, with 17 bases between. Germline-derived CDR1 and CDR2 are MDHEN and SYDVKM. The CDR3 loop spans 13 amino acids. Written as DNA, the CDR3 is TGTGCCAGCGCCCTCGACAGGTTCGGGCCCCAGCATTTT. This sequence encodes CASALDRFGPQHF.

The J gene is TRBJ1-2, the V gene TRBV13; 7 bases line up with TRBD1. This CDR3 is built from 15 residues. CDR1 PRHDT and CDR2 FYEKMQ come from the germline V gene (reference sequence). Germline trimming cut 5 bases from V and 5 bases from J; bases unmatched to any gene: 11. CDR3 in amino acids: CASSPLRDSTYGYTF. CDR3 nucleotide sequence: TGTGCCAGCAGCCCTCTCCGGGACAGCACTTATGGCTACACCTTC.

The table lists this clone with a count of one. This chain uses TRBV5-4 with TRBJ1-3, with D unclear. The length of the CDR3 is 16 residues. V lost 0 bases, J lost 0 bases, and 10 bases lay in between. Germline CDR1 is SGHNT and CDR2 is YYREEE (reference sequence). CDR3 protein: CASSLGSGISGNTIYF. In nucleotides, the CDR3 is TGTGCCAGCAGCTTGGGTTCAGGCATCTCTGGAAACACCATATATTTT.

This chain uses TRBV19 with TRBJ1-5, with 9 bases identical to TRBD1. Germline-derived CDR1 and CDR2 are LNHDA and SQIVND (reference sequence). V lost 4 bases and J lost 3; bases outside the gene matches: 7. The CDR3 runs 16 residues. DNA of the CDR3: TGTGCCAGTAGTAGCGGGACAGGGAAGGCCAATCAGCCCCAGCATTTT. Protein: CASSSGTGKANQPQHF. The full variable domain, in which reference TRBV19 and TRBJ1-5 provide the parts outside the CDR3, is DGGITQSPKYLFRKEGQNVTLSCEQNLNHDAMYWYRQDPGQGLRLIYYSQIVNDFQKGDIAEGYSVSREKKESFPLTVTSAQKNPTAFYLCASSSGTGKANQPQHFGDGTRLSIL.

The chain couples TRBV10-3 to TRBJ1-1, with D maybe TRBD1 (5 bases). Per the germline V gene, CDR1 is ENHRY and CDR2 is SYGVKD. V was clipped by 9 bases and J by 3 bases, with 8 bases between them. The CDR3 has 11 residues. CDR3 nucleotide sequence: TGTGCCATTTGGGGGGACACTGAAGCTTTCTTT. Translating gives CAIWGDTEAFF.

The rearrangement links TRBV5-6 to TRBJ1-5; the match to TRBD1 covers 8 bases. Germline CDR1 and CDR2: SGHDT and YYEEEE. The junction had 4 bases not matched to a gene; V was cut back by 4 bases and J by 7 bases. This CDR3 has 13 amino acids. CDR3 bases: TGTGCCAGCAGCCGGACAGGGAACCAGCCCCAGCATTTT. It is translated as CASSRTGNQPQHF.